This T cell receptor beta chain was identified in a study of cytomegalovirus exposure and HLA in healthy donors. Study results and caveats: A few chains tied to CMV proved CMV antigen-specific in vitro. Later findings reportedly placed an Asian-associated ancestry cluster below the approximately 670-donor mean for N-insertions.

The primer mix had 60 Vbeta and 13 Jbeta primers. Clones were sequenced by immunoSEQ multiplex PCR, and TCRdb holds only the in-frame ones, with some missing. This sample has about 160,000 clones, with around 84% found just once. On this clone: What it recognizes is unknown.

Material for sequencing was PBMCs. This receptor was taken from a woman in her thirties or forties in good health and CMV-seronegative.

CDR3 in amino acids: CASSVGAAGGLDTQYF. Written as DNA, the CDR3 is TGTGCCAGCAGCGTAGGGGCAGCGGGGGGCCTGGATACGCAGTATTTT. The chain links TRBV9 to TRBJ2-3; 9 bases match TRBD2. CDR1 is SGDLS and CDR2 is YYNGEE in the germline V gene. V shed 0 bases and J 6 bases; nucleotides not matched to a gene: 8. The CDR3 is made up of 16 amino acids.